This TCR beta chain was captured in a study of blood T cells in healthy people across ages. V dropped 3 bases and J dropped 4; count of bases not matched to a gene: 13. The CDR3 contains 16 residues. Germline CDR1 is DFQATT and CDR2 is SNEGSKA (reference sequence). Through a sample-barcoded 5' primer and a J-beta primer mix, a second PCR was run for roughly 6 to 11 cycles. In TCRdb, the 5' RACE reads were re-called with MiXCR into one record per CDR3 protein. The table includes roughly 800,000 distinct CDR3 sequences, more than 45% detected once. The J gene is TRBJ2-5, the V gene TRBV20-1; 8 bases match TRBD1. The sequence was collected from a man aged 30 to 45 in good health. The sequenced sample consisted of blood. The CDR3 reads CSASGFRGHVGETQYF. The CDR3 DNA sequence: TGCAGTGCTAGTGGTTTCAGGGGGCATGTAGGAGAGACCCAGTACTTC.